The rows below give T cell receptor beta chains drawn from one sample of a study of T cell responses to AZD1222 COVID-19 vaccine. Using immunoSEQ multiplex PCR, the repertoire was profiled, and TCRdb retains in-frame clones only, with some absent. The sample records 65,000 to 90,000 clones, roughly nine tenths being singletons. The source was peripheral blood, collected on day 0 of AZD1222 vaccination. Receptors originate from an adult in good health. Both conserved end residues are part of each CDR3. The order of the fields is V gene, clone size, D gene, J gene, CDR3 DNA, CDR3 protein. A D gene is named only where the DNA matches it firmly. Some rows have no size entry. The others give once, few or many, or a class for an expanded clone.

TRBV7-3	.	TRBD2	TRBJ2-5	TGTGCCAGCAGCCCTAGGGCTAGCGGGGTCGAGACCCAGTACTTC	CASSPRASGVETQYF
TRBV7-6	.	.	TRBJ1-2	TGTGCCAGCAGCGAGAGGGCAGGGGTAAACTATGGCTACACCTTC	CASSERAGVNYGYTF
TRBV11-3	.	TRBD1	TRBJ1-2	TGTGCCAGCAGCTTAGCCGGACAGGGCTCGGGGGGGAAGGGTGGCTACACCTTC	CASSLAGQGSGGKGGYTF
TRBV19	.	TRBD1	TRBJ1-1	TGTGCCAGTAGTATAGGGGGGACAGGGGACGAAGCTTTCTTT	CASSIGGTGDEAFF
TRBV18	.	.	TRBJ1-2	TGTGCCAGCTCACCAGACAGGTCCCAAAACTATGGCTACACCTTC	CASSPDRSQNYGYTF
TRBV18	.	TRBD1	TRBJ1-1	TGTGCCAGCTCACCCCCCAGGGGGACTGAAGCTTTCTTT	CASSPPRGTEAFF
TRBV30	.	TRBD2	TRBJ2-3	TGTGCCTGGAGCGGGGGGGGAAGTTCGTATACGCAGTATTTT	CAWSGGGSSYTQYF
TRBV19	.	.	TRBJ1-3	TGTGCCAGTACCCCCGAGGGACACTCTTTCGGAAACACCATATATTTT	CASTPEGHSFGNTIYF
TRBV27	many	TRBD1	TRBJ2-1	TGTGCCAGCAGTTCCCCCCGGGACAGGGCTGGAGATGAGCAGTTCTTC	CASSSPRDRAGDEQFF
TRBV3-1/TRBV3-2	.	.	TRBJ2-5	TGTGCCAGCAGCCAAGAGGTCTCCAGGGTAGAGACCCAGTACTTC	CASSQEVSRVETQYF
TRBV7-2	.	TRBD2	TRBJ2-7	TGTGCCAGCAGCTTAGCGATGAGGGGACTAGCCGAGCAGTACTTC	CASSLAMRGLAEQYF
TRBV9	.	.	TRBJ2-7	TGTGCCAGCAGCGCCGGGGAACAGGCCTCCTACGAGCAGTACTTC	CASSAGEQASYEQYF
TRBV29-1	.	.	TRBJ1-1	TGCAGCGTCCTCAGGGGTTCGGACACTGAAGCTTTCTTT	CSVLRGSDTEAFF
TRBV6-5	.	.	TRBJ1-6	TGTGCCAGCAGAGAGATAAGCTCCTATAATTCACCCCTCCACTTT	CASREISSYNSPLHF
TRBV30	.	TRBD1	TRBJ1-1	TGTGCCTGGAGCCGACAGGGTGGGACTGAAGCTTTCTTT	CAWSRQGGTEAFF
TRBV7-9	.	.	TRBJ1-1	TGTGCCAGCAGCCCCAGTCCCAATACTGAAGCTTTCTTT	CASSPSPNTEAFF
TRBV28	.	.	TRBJ2-7	TGTGCCAGCAGCCGTCCGGGACAACCCTACGAGCAGTACTTC	CASSRPGQPYEQYF
TRBV19	.	TRBD2	TRBJ2-2	TGTGCCAGTAGCATTATGGGGACTAGAGGGACCGGGGAGCTGTTTTTT	CASSIMGTRGTGELFF
TRBV5-1	.	TRBD1	TRBJ1-6	TGCGCCAGCAGCGTCACAGGGGGAAGAAATTCACCCCTCCACTTT	CASSVTGGRNSPLHF
TRBV7-2	.	.	TRBJ2-3	TGTGCCAGCAGCTTAGCCGGGGGCCTCAGCACAGATACGCAGTATTTT	CASSLAGGLSTDTQYF
TRBV28	.	.	TRBJ1-1	TGTGCCAGCAGTCCTTGGATGAACACTGAAGCTTTCTTT	CASSPWMNTEAFF
TRBV6-5	.	TRBD2	TRBJ2-7	TGTGCCAGCAGTCGGGCTAGCGGTCCCTACGAGCAGTACTTC	CASSRASGPYEQYF
TRBV6-5	.	.	TRBJ1-1	TGTGCCAGCAGTTACGGGGGTGGGGCAGGGACTGAAGCTTTCTTT	CASSYGGGAGTEAFF
TRBV29-1	.	.	TRBJ1-4	TGCAGCGTTGAAGAAAGGCAGGGAGTGGTTGAAAAACTGTTTTTT	CSVEERQGVVEKLFF
TRBV5-6	.	.	TRBJ2-3	TGTGCCAGCAGCTTATATTCCTACACAGATACGCAGTATTTT	CASSLYSYTDTQYF
TRBV9	.	.	TRBJ1-1	TGTGCCAGCAGCGGGGCGAACACTGAAGCTTTCTTT	CASSGANTEAFF
TRBV6-4	.	TRBD1	TRBJ2-3	TGTGCCAGCAGTGGACAGGGAAGGGATACGCAGTATTTT	CASSGQGRDTQYF
TRBV5-1	.	.	TRBJ2-5	TGCGCCAGCAGCTCTCAGGGACCGCAAGAGACCCAGTACTTC	CASSSQGPQETQYF
TRBV7-2	.	.	TRBJ2-7	TGTGCCAGCAGCTTAGCCCCTAGTCCGTCCTACGAGCAGTACTTC	CASSLAPSPSYEQYF
TRBV2	few	.	TRBJ2-3	TGTGCCAGCAGTGACACTAGCAGCACAGATACGCAGTATTTT	CASSDTSSTDTQYF
TRBV10-1	.	.	TRBJ2-3	TGCGCCAGCAGTGGACAACTAAGCACAGATACGCAGTATTTT	CASSGQLSTDTQYF
TRBV28	.	.	TRBJ1-1	TGTGCCAGCAGTTCTACCAGGGATGAAGCTTTCTTT	CASSSTRDEAFF
TRBV10-3	.	.	TRBJ2-5	TGTGCCATCATGAGGGGGGCTGGAGAGACCCAGTACTTC	CAIMRGAGETQYF
TRBV28	.	.	TRBJ2-2	TGTGCCAGCAGTTTAAAGGTCGGGGAGCTGTTTTTT	CASSLKVGELFF
TRBV2	once	.	TRBJ2-6	TGTGCCAGCAGTGGGGGCGGGGGCTATGGGGCCAACGTCCTGACTTTC	CASSGGGGYGANVLTF
TRBV19	.	TRBD1	TRBJ1-1	TGTGCCAGTAGTTCTAAGGGACAGTACACTGAAGCTTTCTTT	CASSSKGQYTEAFF
TRBV7-2	.	TRBD1	TRBJ1-2	TGTGCCAGCAGCTTAGGGGACAGGGTTCGCACGGGAGGCTACACCTTC	CASSLGDRVRTGGYTF
TRBV3-1/TRBV3-2	.	.	TRBJ1-2	TGTGCCAGCAGCCCTCAGGGGATCAACTATGGCTACACCTTC	CASSPQGINYGYTF
TRBV5-1	.	.	TRBJ2-7	TGCGCCAGCAGCTCTTCCTACGAGCAGTACTTC	CASSSSYEQYF
TRBV6-4	.	.	TRBJ2-6	TGTGCCAGCAGTAAGACGGGCGCTGGGGCCAACGTCCTGACTTTC	CASSKTGAGANVLTF
TRBV11-2	.	.	TRBJ1-5	TGTGCCAGTTCACCGTATAGCAATCAGCCCCAGCATTTT	CASSPYSNQPQHF
TRBV5-1	.	TRBD2	TRBJ2-1	TGCGCCAGCAGCTCCCTTCTAGCGGGGGCCCCGGGAGAGCAGTTCTTC	CASSSLLAGAPGEQFF
TRBV28	.	.	TRBJ1-5	TGTGCCAGCAGCTCGCCGGGGATAGGCCAGCCCCAGCATTTT	CASSSPGIGQPQHF
TRBV18	.	.	TRBJ1-1	TGTGCCAGCTCACCACCTGGTCGGGGGGACACTGAAGCTTTCTTT	CASSPPGRGDTEAFF
TRBV5-1	.	.	TRBJ1-1	TGCGCCAGCAGCTTGGAGGACGGGACTGAAGCTTTCTTT	CASSLEDGTEAFF
TRBV3-1/TRBV3-2	.	.	TRBJ1-5	TGTGCCAGCAGCCAAGATGGGGCGATCAATCAGCCCCAGCATTTT	CASSQDGAINQPQHF
TRBV28	.	.	TRBJ1-2	TGTGCCAGCAGTGAACCGCCTCAAAATTCTCATGGCTACACCTTC	CASSEPPQNSHGYTF
TRBV27	.	TRBD1	TRBJ1-2	TGTGCCAGCAGTTCTTCTGGGACAGGTCTCTATGGCTACACCTTC	CASSSSGTGLYGYTF
TRBV24-1	.	.	TRBJ2-1	TGTGCCACCAGTGAGGGAAGTCTGCGGCAGTTCTTC	CATSEGSLRQFF
TRBV7-2	.	.	TRBJ1-2	TGTGCCAGCAGCTTAGTCGGGACTAACTATGGCTACACCTTC	CASSLVGTNYGYTF
TRBV19	.	.	TRBJ1-5	TGTGCCAGTAGTAATTACAGGGTTGGCAATCAGCCCCAGCATTTT	CASSNYRVGNQPQHF
TRBV5-5	.	.	TRBJ2-5	TGTGCCAGCAGCTTTGGGACCCAGGGGGAGGCCCAGTACTTC	CASSFGTQGEAQYF
TRBV24-1	.	TRBD1	TRBJ1-1	TGTGCCACCAGGGCGACAGGGAGCACTGAAGCTTTCTTT	CATRATGSTEAFF
TRBV5-1	once	TRBD1	TRBJ2-1	TGCGCCAGCAGGATGGACAGGGGCAGGGAGCAGTTCTTC	CASRMDRGREQFF
TRBV28	once	.	TRBJ1-4	TGTGCCAGCAGTTTAACAGGGCAGGAAAAACTGTTTTTT	CASSLTGQEKLFF